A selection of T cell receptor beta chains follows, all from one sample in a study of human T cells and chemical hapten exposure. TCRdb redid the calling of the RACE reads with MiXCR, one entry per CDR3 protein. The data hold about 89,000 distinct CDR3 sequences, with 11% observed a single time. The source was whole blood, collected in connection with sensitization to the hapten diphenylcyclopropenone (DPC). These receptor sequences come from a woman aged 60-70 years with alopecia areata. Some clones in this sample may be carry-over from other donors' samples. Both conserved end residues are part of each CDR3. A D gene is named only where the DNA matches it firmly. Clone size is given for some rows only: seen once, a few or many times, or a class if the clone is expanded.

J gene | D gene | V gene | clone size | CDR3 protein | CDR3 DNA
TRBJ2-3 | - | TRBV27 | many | CASSSDRRGTDTQYF | TGTGCCAGCAGTTCAGACAGACGGGGGACAGATACGCAGTATTTT
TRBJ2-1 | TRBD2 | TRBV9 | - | CASSPGTNSYNEQFF | TGTGCCAGCAGCCCCGGGACTAACTCCTACAATGAGCAGTTCTTC
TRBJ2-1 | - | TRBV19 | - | CASSIQGLENEQFF | TGTGCCAGTAGTATTCAAGGGTTGGAGAATGAGCAGTTCTTC
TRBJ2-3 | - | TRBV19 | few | CASREGGSTDTQYF | TGTGCCAGTAGGGAGGGGGGAAGCACAGATACGCAGTATTTT
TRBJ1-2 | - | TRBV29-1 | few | CSGYGADNYGYTF | TGCAGCGGATACGGGGCCGATAACTATGGCTACACCTTC
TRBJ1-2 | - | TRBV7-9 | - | CASSRGTPMEGYTF | TGTGCCAGCAGCCGCGGGACACCGATGGAAGGCTACACCTTC
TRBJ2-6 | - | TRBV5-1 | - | CASSLAGGLVSGANVLTF | TGCGCCAGCAGCTTGGCCGGAGGGTTGGTCTCTGGGGCCAACGTCCTGACTTTC
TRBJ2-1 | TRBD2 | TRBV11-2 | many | CASSFGGLAGYQFF | TGTGCCAGCAGCTTCGGGGGGCTAGCGGGGTACCAGTTCTTC
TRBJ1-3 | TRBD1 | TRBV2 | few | CASSEHGQGNRNTIYF | TGTGCCAGCAGTGAACATGGACAGGGGAACAGAAACACCATATATTTT
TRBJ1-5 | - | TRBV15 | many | CATSPTAGASNQPQHF | TGTGCCACCAGTCCTACCGCAGGGGCTAGCAATCAGCCCCAGCATTTT
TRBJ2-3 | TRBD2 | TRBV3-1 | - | CASSQRTRGGTDTQYF | TGTGCCAGCAGCCAGAGGACTCGGGGGGGCACAGATACGCAGTATTTT
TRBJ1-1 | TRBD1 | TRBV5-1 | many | CASGQGVNTEAFF | TGCGCCAGCGGACAGGGGGTGAACACTGAAGCTTTCTTT
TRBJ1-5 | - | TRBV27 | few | CASSLYLGLPQHF | TGTGCCAGCAGTTTATACCTGGGATTGCCCCAGCATTTT
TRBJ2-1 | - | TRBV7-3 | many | CASSSPGGVNEQFF | TGTGCCAGCAGCTCGCCTGGAGGGGTCAATGAGCAGTTCTTC
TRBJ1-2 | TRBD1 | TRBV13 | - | CASSHRRQGNPYGYTF | TGTGCCAGCAGCCATAGGAGACAGGGGAATCCGTATGGCTACACCTTC
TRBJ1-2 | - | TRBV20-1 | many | CSARRGDYYGYTF | TGCAGTGCCCGCCGGGGGGACTATTATGGCTACACCTTC
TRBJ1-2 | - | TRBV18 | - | CASSRGWNNYGYTF | TGTGCCAGCTCCCGTGGATGGAATAACTATGGCTACACCTTC
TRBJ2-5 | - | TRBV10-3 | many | CAISEGQQETQYF | TGTGCCATCAGTGAGGGACAACAAGAGACCCAGTACTTC
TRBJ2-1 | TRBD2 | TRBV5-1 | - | CASSFQRGGNEQFF | TGCGCCAGCAGCTTCCAGCGGGGGGGCAATGAGCAGTTCTTC
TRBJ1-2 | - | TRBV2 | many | CASSEAVVVRAPEDYGYTF | TGTGCCAGCAGTGAAGCGGTGGTGGTCAGGGCCCCGGAGGACTATGGCTACACCTTC
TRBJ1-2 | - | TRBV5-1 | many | CASSLADLNGYTF | TGCGCCAGCAGCTTGGCAGACCTGAATGGCTACACCTTC
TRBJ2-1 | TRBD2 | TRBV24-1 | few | CATSDTRAGAVTNEQFF | TGTGCCACCAGTGATACTCGAGCGGGGGCCGTTACAAATGAGCAGTTCTTC
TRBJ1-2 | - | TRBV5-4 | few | CASSQGGTANYGYTF | TGTGCCAGCAGCCAAGGGGGGACCGCTAACTATGGCTACACCTTC
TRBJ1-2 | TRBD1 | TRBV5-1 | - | CASSSGQGSYYGYTF | TGCGCCAGCAGCTCCGGACAGGGGTCTTACTATGGCTACACCTTC
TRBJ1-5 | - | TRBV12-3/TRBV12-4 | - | CASSLRAGNQPQHF | TGTGCCAGCAGTTTGAGGGCGGGCAATCAGCCCCAGCATTTT
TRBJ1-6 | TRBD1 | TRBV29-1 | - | CSAMGQGNSPLHF | TGCAGCGCAATGGGACAGGGGAATTCACCCCTCCACTTT
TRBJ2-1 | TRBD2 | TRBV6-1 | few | CASSWVGLAGPFNEQFF | TGTGCCAGCAGTTGGGTCGGGCTAGCGGGGCCTTTCAATGAGCAGTTCTTC
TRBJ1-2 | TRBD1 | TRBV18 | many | CASSPVTGANYGYTF | TGTGCCAGCTCACCTGTGACAGGGGCTAACTATGGCTACACCTTC
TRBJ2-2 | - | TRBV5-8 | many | CASSAGAASNTGELFF | TGTGCCAGCAGTGCCGGGGCGGCTTCGAACACCGGGGAGCTGTTTTTT
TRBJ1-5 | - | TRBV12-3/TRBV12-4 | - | CASSSQAFDQPQHF | TGTGCCAGCAGTTCTCAGGCGTTCGATCAGCCCCAGCATTTT